Following are 13 T cell receptor beta chains from one sample sequenced in a study of cytomegalovirus exposure and HLA in healthy donors. With 60 Vbeta and 13 Jbeta primers, the PCR was carried out. Some clones are missing from TCRdb's copy, which holds only in-frame ones; the method was immunoSEQ multiplex PCR. This sample yields 150,000 to 200,000 clones, of which around 80% are seen a single time; 2% to 2.5% belongs to the top ten. Sample: PBMCs. The receptors were sampled from a woman aged 25 to 39 in good health and CMV-seropositive.

This rearrangement joins TRBV6-6 to TRBJ2-7, with 7 bases fitting TRBD1. J lost 0 bases, V lost 5 bases, and 4 bases had no gene match. The germline V gene encodes CDR1 MNHNY and CDR2 SVGAGI (reference sequence). The CDR3 is 14 residues long. The CDR3: CASSDTGASYEQYF. Written as DNA, the CDR3 is TGTGCCAGCAGTGATACAGGGGCCTCCTACGAGCAGTACTTC.

V usage is TRBV30 and J usage is TRBJ1-2, with TRBD1 identical over 7 bases. The CDR3 length is 14 residues. V lost 0 bases to trimming and J lost 9 bases; unmatched junction nucleotides: 10. Germline CDR1 is GTSNPN and CDR2 is SVGIG (reference sequence). CDR3 in amino acids: CAWSVSWAGGSYTF. The CDR3 DNA is TGTGCCTGGAGTGTATCTTGGGCAGGGGGGAGCTACACCTTC.

This sequence joins TRBV28 and TRBJ1-1; 10 bases match TRBD1. Germline CDR1 is MDHEN and CDR2 is SYDVKM. The CDR3 sequence is 14 residues long. After removal of 6 bases from V and 6 bases from J, the junction contained 7 bases not matched to a gene. This CDR3 reads CASRSGQGVAEAFF. CDR3 nucleotide sequence: TGTGCCAGCAGATCAGGACAGGGGGTCGCTGAAGCTTTCTTT. Together with reference TRBV28 and TRBJ1-1, the CDR3 gives the full variable domain: DVKVTQSSRYLVKRTGEKVFLECVQDMDHENMFWYRQDPGLGLRLIYFSYDVKMKEKGDIPEGYSVSREKKERFSLILESASTNQTSMYLCASRSGQGVAEAFFGQGTRLTVV.

CDR3 in amino acids: CSVKDRLNTEAFF. The DNA for the CDR3 is TGCAGCGTAAAGGACAGGTTGAACACTGAAGCTTTCTTT. J is TRBJ1-1 and V is TRBV29-1, with 7 nucleotides matching TRBD1. Germline assignment: CDR1 SQVTM and CDR2 ANQGSEA. After removal of 6 bases from V and 0 bases from J, the junction contained 4 bases not matched to a gene. The CDR3 totals 13 residues.

This chain connects TRBV11-2 to TRBJ1-5, with 8 bases aligning to TRBD1. CDR3 length: 15 residues. V dropped 5 bases and J dropped 3; count of bases not matched to a gene: 6. Per germline, CDR1 SGHAT and CDR2 FQNNGV. The CDR3 here is CASSRTGGPNQPQHF. In nucleotides, the CDR3 is TGTGCCAGCAGCCGTACAGGGGGTCCCAATCAGCCCCAGCATTTT.

The chain has TRBV9 and TRBJ2-7; D might be TRBD1 (6 bases). Germline CDR1 reads SGDLS; CDR2 reads YYNGEE. V lost 0 bases and J lost 4, with 14 bases in between. The CDR3 covers 15 residues. This CDR3 reads CASSVGPDRPYEQYF. The CDR3 DNA is TGTGCCAGCAGCGTAGGACCGGACAGACCGTACGAGCAGTACTTC.

A few counts support this clone. V usage is TRBV14 and J usage is TRBJ2-1; 8 bases map to TRBD2. This CDR3 comprises 15 residues. V trimming: 5 bases; J trimming: 9 bases; junction bases outside the gene matches: 12. Germline V gene lookup returns CDR1 SGHDN and CDR2 FVKESK. The CDR3 DNA is TGTGCCAGCAGCTCGAGAAGCGGGAGAGGGGGTGAGCAGTTCTTC. This sequence encodes CASSSRSGRGGEQFF. The full variable domain, with the rest looked up from reference TRBV14 and TRBJ2-1, is EAGVTQFPSHSVIEKGQTVTLRCDPISGHDNLYWYRRVMGKEIKFLLHFVKESKQDESGMPNNRFLAERTGGTYSTLKVQPAELEDSGVYFCASSSRSGRGGEQFFGPGTRLTVL.

This chain connects TRBV6-5 to TRBJ1-2; D remains unclear. The V end lost 5 bases, the J end lost 11 bases, and 6 bases lay between the germline ends. The CDR3 spans 9 residues. CDR1 is MNHEY, CDR2 SVGAGI, per germline. CDR3 residues: CASSPRYTF. Written as DNA, the CDR3 is TGTGCCAGCAGTCCGAGGTACACCTTC.

The chain joins TRBV10-3 to TRBJ1-2; D call uncertain. The CDR3 is made up of 14 amino acids. V dropped 0 bases and J dropped 8 bases, with 13 bases sitting between them. Germline loops: CDR1 ENHRY, CDR2 SYGVKD. This CDR3 is CAISESGRFGGYTF. The CDR3, as DNA: TGTGCCATCAGTGAGTCGGGGAGGTTCGGGGGCTACACCTTC.

V is TRBV30 and J is TRBJ2-5; TRBD2 matches 14 bases. V shed 2 bases, J shed 4 bases, and the junction held 9 bases outside the gene matches. The CDR3 contains 17 residues. CDR1 and CDR2 from the germline V gene are GTSNPN and SVGIG (reference sequence). The CDR3 DNA reads TGTGCCTGGAGTCCCCGGGGACTAGCGGGGGAGGGAGAGACCCAGTACTTC. As protein: CAWSPRGLAGEGETQYF.

This chain connects TRBV4-3 to TRBJ2-2; 9 positions agree with TRBD1. The trim removed 3 bases at V and 1 base at J, leaving 3 bases unmatched. This CDR3 spans 16 amino acids. The V gene's germline CDR1 is LGHNA and CDR2 YSLEER. Written as DNA, the CDR3 is TGCGCCAGCAGCCAGGGACAGGGCTGGAACACCGGGGAGCTGTTTTTT. It specifies CASSQGQGWNTGELFF.

This clone has just a few counts. V and J are TRBV5-4 and TRBJ1-2; D may be TRBD1 (6 bases). CDR1 SGHNT and CDR2 YYREEE come from the germline V gene (reference sequence). The CDR3 spans 13 residues. Trimming left V 0 bases short and J 4 bases short, with 7 bases between. In nucleotides, the CDR3 is TGTGCCAGCAGCTTGGACAGGGTCTATGGCTACACCTTC. Translated: CASSLDRVYGYTF.

Of note for this clone: The junction departs from the called germline gene at one end, perhaps through a read error. The chain has TRBV5-1 and TRBJ2-1; D is perhaps TRBD1 (5 bases). The CDR3 is 13 residues long. Germline V gene data show CDR1 as SGHRS and CDR2 as YFSETQ. As DNA, the CDR3 is TGCGCCAGCAGCTTGGAGGGGTACAATAAGCAGTTCTTC. This encodes CASSLEGYNKQFF.